This T cell receptor (beta chain) was identified in a study of Graves' ophthalmopathy and Graves' hyperthyroidism. Study summary: Specimen type is peripheral blood, obtained at initial diagnosis before any treatment.

Amplification from RNA transcripts yielded the TCR beta CDR3 regions. A first-round RT-PCR used HTBI primers, followed by a second-round multiplex PCR. MiXCR was run by TCRdb on the multiplex PCR reads, yielding one entry per CDR3 protein. The sample shows roughly 400,000 distinct CDR3 sequences, approximately 20% of them seen only once. V lost 2 bases, J lost 7 bases, and 14 bases lay in between. Germline V gene sequence: CDR1 MNHEY, CDR2 SMNVEV (reference sequence). This CDR3 spans 15 amino acids. This chain joins TRBV27 and TRBJ2-2; D may be TRBD1 (7 bases). Sequenced material: peripheral blood. The receptor's source is a woman aged 18 to 35 with Graves' ophthalmopathy. In DNA, the CDR3 is TGTGCCAGCAGTTTAATGACAGGGCGGGGCGGGGAGCTGTTTTTT. Encoded protein: CASSLMTGRGGELFF.